These 23 T cell receptor beta chains were sequenced from one sample in a study of blood T cell repertoires in COVID-19 (dated by TCRdb to 2020 to 2022). Receptors were amplified or captured by the immunoSEQ multiplex PCR assay. TCRdb's version of the immuneACCESS table is confined to in-frame rearrangements and falls short of the full clone set. An unresolved V gene accounts for under half of the shortfall where checked; the remainder is of unknown origin. The sample table records some 150,000 clones; about 89% of these occur just once. Together, the top ten hold 0.55% of the sample. Material for sequencing was peripheral blood. These receptors were collected from a man aged 45-65 years with acute or convalescent COVID-19.

This clone turned up a few times. This chain links TRBV6-6 with TRBJ1-5; D not resolved. The CDR3 totals 16 residues. Per germline, CDR1 MNHNY and CDR2 SVGAGI (reference sequence). The ends were cut back, 2 bases at V and 7 bases at J, with 18 bases in the middle. The DNA for the CDR3 is TGTGCCAGCAGTTACGGAGGTCCGGATCCTGAGCAGCCCCAGCATTTT. It specifies CASSYGGPDPEQPQHF.

The CDR3 DNA reads as TGCGCCAGCAGCCCCAGGGACAGAGACCTCTATGGCTACACCTTC. Translating gives CASSPRDRDLYGYTF. The chain is built from TRBV5-1 and TRBJ1-2; 7 bases are shared with TRBD1. The germline V gene has CDR1 SGHRS and CDR2 YFSETQ. With 4 bases clipped from V and 4 bases from J, the junction kept 10 bases outside the gene matches. This CDR3 is built from 15 residues.

This clone occurred a few times. V usage is TRBV19 and J usage is TRBJ1-6; perhaps TRBD1 as D (6 bases). Trimming removed 7 bases at V and 7 bases at J, with 11 bases between. CDR1 is LNHDA and CDR2 is SQIVND in the germline V gene (reference sequence). This CDR3 comprises 13 residues. The CDR3 sequence: CASKRGLNSPLHF. Here the CDR3 DNA reads TGTGCCAGTAAGCGGGGGCTGAATTCACCCCTCCACTTT.

This chain uses TRBV9 with TRBJ2-1, with no clear D. The germline V gene has CDR1 SGDLS and CDR2 YYNGEE. Trimming shortened V by 0 bases and J by 6 bases, and 16 bases separated the two germline ends. The CDR3 spans 16 residues. The CDR3 here is CASSVGSILDANEQFF. The CDR3, as DNA: TGTGCCAGCAGCGTAGGTAGCATTCTCGACGCCAATGAGCAGTTCTTC.

The chain is built from TRBV27 and TRBJ2-7, with TRBD2 matching 8 bases. The J segment lost 4 bases and the V segment lost 2 bases, leaving 7 bases of the junction unmatched. This CDR3 contains 15 residues. CDR1 and CDR2 (germline): MNHEY, SMNVEV (reference sequence). Here the CDR3 reads CASSLGREGRYEQYF. As DNA, the CDR3 is TGTGCCAGCAGTTTAGGCCGGGAGGGCCGATACGAGCAGTACTTC.

V gene TRBV10-3 combines with J gene TRBJ2-1; 9 bases match TRBD1. V was pared by 8 bases and J by 8 bases, with 4 bases of the junction left unmatched. The germline CDR1 and CDR2 sequences are ENHRY and SYGVKD. CDR3 length equals 12 residues. The CDR3 loop reads CAIGDRVYEQFF. CDR3 nucleotide sequence: TGTGCCATCGGGGACAGGGTGTATGAGCAGTTCTTC.

This rearrangement joins TRBV7-2 to TRBJ2-3, with 8 bases lining up with TRBD2. The V gene's germline CDR1 is SGHTA and CDR2 FQGNSA. Trimming removed 8 bases from V and 1 base from J; junction bases left unmatched: 2. The CDR3 has 13 amino acids. In DNA form, the CDR3 reads TGTGCCAGCGGTAGCGGGGGCACAGATACGCAGTATTTT. Translated, it gives CASGSGGTDTQYF.

The chain links TRBV3-1 (or the pseudogene TRBV3-2) to TRBJ2-1, with 14 positions matching TRBD2. CDR1 is LGHDT, CDR2 YNNKEL, per germline (reference sequence). The V segment lost 6 bases and the J segment 8 bases; nucleotides outside the gene matches: 12. This CDR3 has 17 residues. For the CDR3, the DNA is TGTGCCAGCAGGGCAAGGGGGACTAGCGGGAGTAAATATGAGCAGTTCTTC. This sequence encodes CASRARGTSGSKYEQFF.

In its sample, this clone was seen a few times. The chain combines TRBV5-6 with TRBJ2-7; no firm D call. V gave up 1 base and J gave up 1 base, with 6 bases separating them. This CDR3 region has 13 residues. Germline V gene sequence: CDR1 SGHDT, CDR2 YYEEEE. The CDR3 nucleotides are TGTGCCAGCAGCTTGTCCCGGTCCTACGAGCAGTACGTC. Encoded protein: CASSLSRSYEQYV.

The CDR3 reads CASSLQGAGELFF. In nucleotides, the CDR3 is TGTGCCAGCAGTCTACAGGGTGCCGGGGAGCTGTTTTTT. The rearrangement joins TRBV12-3 or TRBV12-4 to TRBJ2-2; perhaps TRBD1 as D (6 bases). There are 13 residues in the CDR3. V lost 5 bases and J 6 bases, leaving 10 bases between the germline ends.

The chain combines TRBV7-9 with TRBJ1-6; no clear D. Per the germline V gene, CDR1 is SEHNR and CDR2 is FQNEAQ (reference sequence). CDR3 length equals 16 residues. V was cut by 0 bases and J by 4 bases, with 10 bases left in between. CDR3 sequence reads: CASSLARPRYNSPLHF. Written as DNA, the CDR3 is TGTGCCAGCAGCTTAGCGCGTCCAAGATATAATTCACCCCTCCACTTT.

The J gene is TRBJ2-6, the V gene TRBV5-6; a possible D gene is TRBD1 (5 bases). Germline loops: CDR1 SGHDT, CDR2 YYEEEE. This CDR3 comprises 16 residues. Trimming pared 7 bases from V and 0 bases from J, leaving 14 bases between. The CDR3 nucleotides are TGTGCCAGCGGCAGGGAAGCACTCTCTGGGGCCAACGTCCTGACTTTC. Translation: CASGREALSGANVLTF.

This clone appeared once. The chain recombines TRBV30 with TRBJ1-5, with 8 bases that match TRBD1. Per the germline V gene, CDR1 is GTSNPN and CDR2 is SVGIG (reference sequence). The CDR3 contains 13 residues. The J segment lost 10 bases and the V segment lost 3 bases, leaving 8 bases of the junction unmatched. The CDR3 sequence: CAWRGTGQSPQHF. Written as DNA, the CDR3 is TGTGCCTGGAGAGGGACAGGCCAAAGCCCCCAGCATTTT.

The chain couples TRBV3-1 (or the pseudogene TRBV3-2) to TRBJ2-1; 11 bases map to TRBD2. The CDR3 extends over 16 amino acids. CDR1 and CDR2 (germline): LGHDT, YNNKEL (reference sequence). The J segment lost 7 bases and the V segment lost 4 bases, leaving 9 bases of the junction unmatched. The CDR3 region has the DNA TGTGCCAGCAGCCCCTTAATGACTAGCGGGACTAATGAGCAGTTCTTC. This translates into CASSPLMTSGTNEQFF.

The chain is built from TRBV11-2 and TRBJ2-7, with 7 bases aligning to TRBD1. CDR1 and CDR2 (germline): SGHAT, FQNNGV. The V gene end was trimmed by 1 base and the J gene end by 4 bases; junction bases not matched to a gene: 7. The CDR3 is made up of 15 amino acids. CDR3 amino acids: CASSLGTGVTYEQYV. The CDR3 coding sequence is TGTGCCAGCAGCTTAGGTACAGGGGTTACGTACGAGCAGTACGTC.

The chain combines TRBV7-8 with TRBJ2-7, with TRBD1 matching over 10 bases. Germline V gene lookup returns CDR1 SGHVS and CDR2 FQNEAQ. After removal of 3 bases from V and 4 bases from J, the junction contained 6 bases not matched to a gene. The CDR3 spans 15 residues. CDR3 DNA sequence: TGTGCCAGCAGCTTTGGGGACAGGGGCTTTTACGAGCAGTACTTC. This translates into CASSFGDRGFYEQYF.

The V call is TRBV5-1, the J call TRBJ2-3, with TRBD2 matching over 7 bases. V was clipped by 6 bases and J by 5 bases; unmatched bases: 9. This CDR3 has 14 amino acids. Germline V gene lookup returns CDR1 SGHRS and CDR2 YFSETQ. CDR3 region: CASNLGGREDTQYF. DNA of the CDR3: TGCGCCAGCAACCTAGGAGGGAGGGAAGATACGCAGTATTTT.

The chain is built from TRBV16 and TRBJ1-1; a weak D match, TRBD1 (5 bases). The CDR3 is made up of 18 amino acids. CDR1 is KGHSY and CDR2 is FQNENV in the germline V gene. Deletions cut 0 bases from V and 6 bases from J, with 23 bases between. CDR3 sequence (DNA): TGTGCCAGCAGCCAATCGACGTACGACAGCTATGAACGGGCTGAAGCTTTCTTT. It translates to CASSQSTYDSYERAEAFF.

This clone was observed a single time. The rearrangement links TRBV19 to TRBJ1-6; 11 nucleotides line up with TRBD1. Germline CDR1 LNHDA, CDR2 SQIVND (reference sequence). This CDR3 comprises 14 residues. V gave up 6 bases and J gave up 10 bases; unmatched junction bases: 5. The CDR3 sequence: CASSPDRGLSPLHF. CDR3 coding DNA: TGTGCCAGTAGCCCGGACAGGGGGCTATCACCCCTCCACTTT. Based on the CDR3 plus reference TRBV19 and TRBJ1-6, the full variable domain is DGGITQSPKYLFRKEGQNVTLSCEQNLNHDAMYWYRQDPGQGLRLIYYSQIVNDFQKGDIAEGYSVSREKKESFPLTVTSAQKNPTAFYLCASSPDRGLSPLHFGNGTRLTVT.

The rearrangement uses TRBV19 and TRBJ1-5; a weak D match, TRBD1 (6 bases). This CDR3 contains 15 residues. Per germline, CDR1 LNHDA and CDR2 SQIVND (reference sequence). V lost 4 bases to trimming and J lost 3 bases, with 13 bases between them. DNA for the CDR3: TGTGCCAGTAGTAAGGGGGAGACTTTCAATCAGCCCCAGCATTTT. This codes for CASSKGETFNQPQHF.

V usage is TRBV5-8 and J usage is TRBJ1-6; D gene unclear. Germline V gives CDR1 SGHTS, CDR2 YDEGEE. V shed 0 bases and J shed 8 bases, with 9 bases lying between them. This CDR3 contains 14 residues. For the CDR3, the DNA is TGTGCCAGCAGCTTGGGGCAGGTTTATTCACCCCTCCACTTT. It codes for CASSLGQVYSPLHF.

This chain connects TRBV25-1 to TRBJ2-5; no reliable D call. CDR1 is MGHDK and CDR2 is SYGVNS in the germline V gene. The CDR3 totals 11 residues. Trimming removed 3 bases from V and 6 bases from J, with 5 bases in between. In DNA, the CDR3 is TGTGCCAGCAGTGATTCAAAGACCCAGTACTTC. Amino acid sequence: CASSDSKTQYF.

The genes are TRBV5-5 and TRBJ2-5; tentatively, D is TRBD1 (5 bases). The V and J ends lost 4 bases and 8 bases respectively, with 15 bases between them. This CDR3 region has 13 residues. Germline CDR1 SGHKS, CDR2 YYEKEE (reference sequence). CDR3 coding DNA: TGTGCCAGCAGCCAAGGGGATTCGGAAACCCAGTACTTC. It specifies CASSQGDSETQYF.